A single sample is the source of the 7 T cell receptor beta chains below, sequenced in a study of shared clonotypes between healthy human individuals. The method was immunoSEQ multiplex PCR; TCRdb's version includes in-frame clones alone and lacks a portion of them. The sample has around 700,000 clones; about 92% are singletons. Naive CD8 cells, CD45RO-negative and positively selected for CCR7, excluded terminally differentiated effector memory CD45RA+ cells. Specimen: naive CD8+ T cells sorted from blood. The receptor set was obtained from a man aged 25-45 years in good health.

The chain joins TRBV29-1 to TRBJ2-1, with 9 bases matching TRBD2. Germline V CDR1 and CDR2: SQVTM, ANQGSEA. CDR3 length equals 16 residues. The J segment lost 2 bases and the V segment lost 3 bases, leaving 8 bases of the junction unmatched. The CDR3 DNA is TGCAGCGTTGACGGGCCCTTAGCGGGAGCCTACAATGAGCAGTTCTTC. Residues: CSVDGPLAGAYNEQFF.

V is TRBV27 and J is TRBJ2-5, with 14 positions matching TRBD2. The CDR3 has 16 amino acids. J lost 3 bases, V lost 6 bases, and 6 bases had no gene match. Germline V CDR1 and CDR2: MNHEY, SMNVEV (reference sequence). The CDR3 here is CASRGTSGRFKETQYF. The CDR3 nucleotides are TGTGCCAGCAGAGGGACTAGCGGGAGATTTAAAGAGACCCAGTACTTC.

This chain uses TRBV4-1 with TRBJ2-7; tentatively, D is TRBD1 or TRBD2 (5 bases each). Germline-derived CDR1 and CDR2 are MGHRA and YSYEKL. V gave up 1 base and J gave up 3 bases, with 19 bases separating them. The CDR3 consists of 17 residues. CDR3 in DNA: TGCGCCAGCAGCCAAGTTTCCCCGGGGCAGGGACGCTACGAGCAGTACTTC. It codes for CASSQVSPGQGRYEQYF.

This clone was seen once. The V gene is TRBV28, the J gene TRBJ2-1, with 7 bases lining up with TRBD1. This CDR3 spans 15 amino acids. Germline V gene sequence: CDR1 MDHEN, CDR2 SYDVKM. Trimming took 1 base from V and 6 from J; bases not matched to a gene: 6. The DNA for the CDR3 is TGTGCCAGCAGTTTATCCCCACGACAGGGCAATGAGCAGTTCTTC. This gives the protein CASSLSPRQGNEQFF.

Here the CDR3 reads CASSQDLLSETEAFF. The CDR3 region has the DNA TGTGCCAGCAGCCAAGATCTTCTCTCGGAGACTGAAGCTTTCTTT. The V gene is TRBV4-2, the J gene TRBJ1-1; D remains ambiguous. Trimming shortened V by 0 bases and J by 5 bases, and 13 bases separated the two germline ends. The CDR3 loop spans 15 amino acids. In germline, CDR1 is LGHNA, CDR2 YNFKEQ.

A note on this clone: The sample has other DNA sequences that encode this CDR3 too. V usage is TRBV7-2 and J usage is TRBJ2-3; 7 bases line up with TRBD2. Per germline, CDR1 SGHTA and CDR2 FQGNSA. Trimming removed 0 bases from V and 3 bases from J; junction bases left unmatched: 0. The CDR3 runs 14 residues. DNA of the CDR3: TGTGCCAGCAGCTTAGCGGGGGGGACAGATACGCAGTATTTT. This gives the protein CASSLAGGTDTQYF.

This clone was detected once. CDR3 amino acids: CASSVDPTSGNYGYTF. CDR3 DNA: TGTGCCAGCAGCGTAGATCCAACTTCAGGGAACTATGGCTACACCTTC. The rearrangement joins TRBV9 to TRBJ1-2, with D maybe TRBD1 (5 bases). Per the germline V gene, CDR1 is SGDLS and CDR2 is YYNGEE. The CDR3 has 16 amino acids. V was pared by 0 bases and J by 2 bases, with 14 bases between.